One and the same sample provided the 12 T cell receptor beta chains below, sequenced in a study of T cells in tumors after PD-1 blockade. Only in-frame clones appear in the TCRdb table, and some are missing; sequencing was by immunoSEQ multiplex PCR. The sample holds 50,000 to 75,000 clones, around 72% seen once. Sequencing was performed on PBMCs, taken after anti-PD-1 treatment. The receptor source for this set is a human donor with basal cell carcinoma.

The V gene is TRBV7-8, the J gene TRBJ2-1; 7 bases match TRBD1. With 0 bases clipped from V and 2 bases from J, the junction kept 4 bases outside the gene matches. The CDR3 covers 16 residues. CDR1 and CDR2 (germline): SGHVS, FQNEAQ. In DNA, the CDR3 is TGTGCCAGCAGCTTAGCGGGACAGACGGCCTACAATGAGCAGTTCTTC. Translating gives CASSLAGQTAYNEQFF.

The chain links TRBV28 to TRBJ2-6, with 8 bases lining up with TRBD1. The junction had 2 bases not matched to a gene; V was cut back by 5 bases and J by 2 bases. The germline gives CDR1 MDHEN, CDR2 SYDVKM. The length of the CDR3 is 15 residues. CDR3 residues: CASSPRGPGANVLTF. The DNA for the CDR3 is TGTGCCAGCAGTCCCAGGGGGCCTGGGGCCAACGTCCTGACTTTC.

A single count supports this clone. The V gene is TRBV11-2, the J gene TRBJ1-2; 8 nucleotides match TRBD1. V lost 4 bases and J lost 6; bases outside the gene matches: 16. CDR1 SGHAT and CDR2 FQNNGV come from the germline V gene. CDR3 length equals 17 residues. The CDR3 sequence is CASSSLGGQATSDGYTF. The CDR3 DNA reads as TGTGCCAGCAGCTCCTTGGGGGGACAGGCGACTTCGGATGGCTACACCTTC. The full variable domain, rest sourced from reference TRBV11-2 and TRBJ1-2, is EAGVAQSPRYKIIEKRQSVAFWCNPISGHATLYWYQQILGQGPKLLIQFQNNGVVDDSQLPKDRFSAERLKGVDSTLKIQPAKLEDSAVYLCASSSLGGQATSDGYTFGSGTRLTVV.

The chain joins TRBV28 to TRBJ1-5; 7 bases map to TRBD1. The germline V gene encodes CDR1 MDHEN and CDR2 SYDVKM. This CDR3 has 16 residues. Unmatched junction bases numbered 11, after V lost 7 bases and J lost 2 bases. The DNA of the CDR3 is TGTGCCAGCATTACATCACAGGGGCGAGGCAATCAGCCCCAGCATTTT. Protein sequence: CASITSQGRGNQPQHF.

The chain links TRBV6-6 to TRBJ1-5, with 7 nucleotides matching TRBD1. Germline CDR1 MNHNY, CDR2 SVGAGI (reference sequence). V lost 2 bases, J lost 1 base, and 2 bases stayed unmatched. CDR3 size: 15 residues. The CDR3 DNA sequence: TGTGCCAGCAGTTACAACAGGGGAAGCAATCAGCCCCAGCATTTT. Protein product: CASSYNRGSNQPQHF.

The V call is TRBV5-1, the J call TRBJ2-3; D might be TRBD1 (6 bases). V was clipped by 3 bases and J by 0 bases, with 11 bases between them. This CDR3 is 15 amino acids long. Germline V gene lookup returns CDR1 SGHRS and CDR2 YFSETQ. In nucleotides, the CDR3 is TGCGCCAGCAGCTGGGTGGGGGCTAGCACAGATACGCAGTATTTT. It encodes CASSWVGASTDTQYF.

The V gene is TRBV2, the J gene TRBJ2-5, with D possibly being TRBD1 (6 bases). Germline lookup yields CDR1 SNHLY and CDR2 FYNNEI. The germline V and J ends were trimmed by 5 bases and 1 base, with 17 bases remaining between them. This CDR3 has 16 residues. CDR3 residues: CASSSSMWGLQETQYF. DNA of the CDR3: TGTGCCAGCAGTTCTTCAATGTGGGGGCTCCAAGAGACCCAGTACTTC.

The rearrangement joins TRBV27 to TRBJ2-5; D remains unclear. The V and J ends lost 8 bases and 4 bases respectively, with 14 bases between them. This CDR3 region has 13 residues. Germline CDR1 reads MNHEY; CDR2 reads SMNVEV (reference sequence). The DNA of the CDR3 is TGTGCCAGCGCCCGTGAACCAAGAGAGACCCAGTACTTC. Encoded protein: CASAREPRETQYF.

The genes are TRBV7-2 and TRBJ1-1, with a weak D call TRBD1 (6 bases). Germline-derived CDR1 and CDR2 are SGHTA and FQGNSA. V gave up 2 bases and J gave up 3 bases, with 10 bases separating them. The CDR3 is 14 residues long. This chain's CDR3 is CASSLLGADTEAFF. CDR3 coding DNA: TGTGCCAGCAGCTTATTGGGGGCTGACACTGAAGCTTTCTTT.

This rearrangement joins TRBV7-2 to TRBJ2-3; TRBD2 matches 7 bases. The CDR3 loop spans 14 amino acids. The J segment lost 0 bases and the V segment lost 6 bases, leaving 3 bases of the junction unmatched. Looked up from germline, CDR1 is SGHTA and CDR2 is FQGNSA. For the CDR3, the DNA is TGTGCCAGCAGATGGGGGGGGAGCACAGATACGCAGTATTTT. As protein: CASRWGGSTDTQYF.

V and J are TRBV5-1 and TRBJ2-3, with 10 bases matching TRBD2. The CDR3 is 15 amino acids. V lost 3 bases and J lost 6; bases outside the gene matches: 7. Germline V gene data show CDR1 as SGHRS and CDR2 as YFSETQ. In DNA, the CDR3 is TGCGCCAGCAGCTCGGTAGCGGGGGGTCCCGATACGCAGTATTTT. It codes for CASSSVAGGPDTQYF.

This chain's CDR3 is CASRRGTSYNEQFF. The DNA of the CDR3 is TGTGCCAGCAGGCGGGGGACCTCCTACAATGAGCAGTTCTTC. The J gene is TRBJ2-1, the V gene TRBV6-5, with 7 bases matching TRBD2. Germline trimming cut 6 bases from V and 0 bases from J; bases unmatched to any gene: 2. The V gene's germline CDR1 is MNHEY and CDR2 SVGAGI. The CDR3 is 14 amino acids.